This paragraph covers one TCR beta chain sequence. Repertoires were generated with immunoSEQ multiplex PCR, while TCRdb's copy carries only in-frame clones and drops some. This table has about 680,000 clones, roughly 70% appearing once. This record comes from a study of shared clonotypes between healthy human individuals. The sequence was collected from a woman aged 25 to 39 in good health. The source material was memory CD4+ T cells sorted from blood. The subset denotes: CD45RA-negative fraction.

The DNA for the CDR3 is TGTGCCAGTAGATCAAGCGTTGCCTACGAGCAGTACTTC. Translating it yields CASRSSVAYEQYF. This chain connects TRBV19 to TRBJ2-7; no clear D gene. Germline assignment: CDR1 LNHDA and CDR2 SQIVND (reference sequence). Deletions cut 6 bases from V and 2 bases from J, with 11 bases between. The CDR3 consists of 13 residues.